The 23 T cell receptor beta chains reported below all come from one sample, sequenced in a study of cytomegalovirus exposure and HLA in healthy donors. PCR amplification relied on 60 Vbeta primers (plus 13 Jbeta primers). The assay was immunoSEQ multiplex PCR, and TCRdb's table has in-frame clones only and misses some. The table lists more than 75,000 clones, 79% of them singletons. Sequencing input: PBMCs. The receptors shown here come from a man aged 25 to 40 in good health and CMV-seronegative.

Comment on this clone: Other DNA sequences in this specimen translate into the identical CDR3. V usage is TRBV27 and J usage is TRBJ2-7; TRBD2 matches 13 bases. The J segment lost 4 bases and the V segment lost 5 bases, leaving 14 bases of the junction unmatched. The CDR3 is 18 amino acids. From germline, CDR1 is MNHEY and CDR2 SMNVEV (reference sequence). As DNA, the CDR3 is TGTGCCAGCAGTCCACCGTTTTTGGGGACTAGCGGGAATTACGAGCAGTACTTC. Amino acid sequence: CASSPPFLGTSGNYEQYF.

This chain joins TRBV30 and TRBJ2-2; a weak D match, TRBD1 (6 bases). Trimming stripped 4 bases from V and 2 bases from J, with 11 bases between. In germline, CDR1 is GTSNPN, CDR2 SVGIG (reference sequence). The CDR3 extends over 14 amino acids. The CDR3 bases are TGTGCCTGGAATGGGGGCTTCAACACCGGGGAGCTGTTTTTT. This codes for CAWNGGFNTGELFF.

The chain is built from TRBV5-1 and TRBJ2-3; 12 bases are shared with TRBD2. J lost 6 bases, V lost 4 bases, and 9 bases had no gene match. This CDR3 is 16 amino acids long. Germline CDR1 SGHRS, CDR2 YFSETQ. CDR3 in DNA: TGCGCCAGCAGCCTACGACTAGCGGGAGCCCATGATACGCAGTATTTT. Protein sequence: CASSLRLAGAHDTQYF.

CDR3 nucleotides: TGTGCCACCCAAGCCCAAACCTCCTACGAGCAGTACTTC. It is translated as CATQAQTSYEQYF. This chain joins TRBV6-5 and TRBJ2-7; no clear D. Germline loops: CDR1 MNHEY, CDR2 SVGAGI. This CDR3 has 13 residues. V lost 10 bases to trimming and J lost 0 bases, with 13 bases between them.

The V and J genes are TRBV9 and TRBJ1-1; D may be TRBD1 (6 bases). The V end lost 0 bases, the J end lost 1 base, and 10 bases lay between the germline ends. From germline, CDR1 is SGDLS and CDR2 YYNGEE. The CDR3 extends over 15 amino acids. The DNA for the CDR3 is TGTGCCAGCAGCGTAGGTCCGGGACAGAACACTGAAGCTTTCTTT. Protein product: CASSVGPGQNTEAFF.

The chain recombines TRBV6-5 with TRBJ2-1, with 13 bases fitting TRBD2. The V gene end was trimmed by 2 bases and the J gene end by 7 bases; junction bases not matched to a gene: 5. CDR1 MNHEY and CDR2 SVGAGI come from the germline V gene. This CDR3 has 16 amino acids. The CDR3 DNA follows: TGTGCCAGCAGTTACGCGGGGACTAGCGGGGCTAATGAGCAGTTCTTC. As protein: CASSYAGTSGANEQFF.

The CDR3 DNA reads TGCAGCGTTGAAGTCCAAGCGGGAGGGCCTTTAAATGAGCAGTTCTTC. Translated: CSVEVQAGGPLNEQFF. The V call is TRBV29-1, the J call TRBJ2-1, with 10 bases lining up with TRBD2. Germline V CDR1 and CDR2: SQVTM, ANQGSEA. The V gene end was trimmed by 1 base and the J gene end by 7 bases; junction bases not matched to a gene: 10. CDR3 length: 16 amino acids.

This sequence joins TRBV5-1 and TRBJ2-5; D possibly corresponds to TRBD2 (6 bases). Germline V CDR1 and CDR2: SGHRS, YFSETQ. CDR3 size: 14 residues. Trimming removed 1 base from V and 1 base from J, with 8 bases in between. The CDR3 reads CASSLSGGQETQYF. The CDR3 DNA follows: TGCGCCAGCAGCTTGTCCGGGGGCCAAGAGACCCAGTACTTC. The entire variable domain, with the rest obtained from reference TRBV5-1 and TRBJ2-5, is as follows: KAGVTQTPRYLIKTRGQQVTLSCSPISGHRSVSWYQQTPGQGLQFLFEYFSETQRNKGNFPGRFSGRQFSNSRSEMNVSTLELGDSALYLCASSLSGGQETQYFGPGTRLLVL.

This chain connects TRBV28 to TRBJ1-5; D is possibly TRBD1 (5 bases). CDR3 length equals 16 residues. Germline CDR1 is MDHEN and CDR2 is SYDVKM. Trimming took off 4 bases at V and 0 bases at J, with 13 bases between the two ends. DNA of the CDR3: TGTGCCAGCAGTTCCGGACATCGGATTAGCAATCAGCCCCAGCATTTT. Encoded protein: CASSSGHRISNQPQHF.

This clone was seen a single time. The chain couples TRBV29-1 to TRBJ1-3, with D unresolved. Trimming took off 4 bases at V and 0 bases at J, with 10 bases between the two ends. This CDR3 contains 14 residues. CDR1 is SQVTM, CDR2 ANQGSEA, per germline. CDR3 amino acids: CSVAHGRSGNTIYF. The CDR3 bases are TGCAGCGTTGCTCACGGTCGCTCTGGAAACACCATATATTTT.

CDR3 amino acids: CACSTVRRETQYF. CDR3 in DNA: TGTGCCTGCTCGACAGTCAGAAGGGAGACCCAGTACTTC. This rearrangement joins TRBV30 to TRBJ2-5; a weak D match, TRBD1 (5 bases). The CDR3 has 13 residues. The germline V gene has CDR1 GTSNPN and CDR2 SVGIG (reference sequence). V dropped 6 bases and J dropped 5 bases, with 16 bases sitting between them. The variable domain in full, with the rest retrieved from reference TRBV30 and TRBJ2-5, is SQTIHQWPATLVQPVGSPLSLECTVEGTSNPNLYWYRQAAGRGLQLLFYSVGIGQISSEVPQNLSASRPQDRQFILSSKKLLLSDSGFYLCACSTVRRETQYFGPGTRLLVL.

Comment on this clone: Germline and junction disagree at one end, which may indicate a read error. The rearrangement uses TRBV7-9 and TRBJ1-5, with TRBD1 matching over 7 bases. CDR3 length equals 12 residues. Germline CDR1 is SEHNR and CDR2 is FQNEAQ (reference sequence). Written as DNA, the CDR3 is TGTTCCAGTTGTCAGGGGGATCAGCCCCAGCATTTT. It specifies CSSCQGDQPQHF.

The chain links TRBV7-9 to TRBJ1-1; D might be TRBD1 (5 bases). This CDR3 has 15 amino acids. V shed 5 bases and J shed 2 bases, with 15 bases lying between them. CDR1 SEHNR and CDR2 FQNEAQ come from the germline V gene (reference sequence). This chain's CDR3 is CASSPSTRANTEAFF. The DNA for the CDR3 is TGTGCCAGCAGCCCCTCGACCAGGGCAAACACTGAAGCTTTCTTT.

This clone was picked up a small number of times. J is TRBJ2-5 and V is TRBV28; D is perhaps TRBD1 (5 bases). V was shortened by 4 bases and J by 1 base, with 13 bases between the two germline ends. Germline V gives CDR1 MDHEN, CDR2 SYDVKM. This CDR3 is built from 15 residues. The CDR3 DNA follows: TGTGCCAGCAGTTCCCCAGGGCGGATCCAAGAGACCCAGTACTTC. This codes for CASSSPGRIQETQYF.

This chain joins TRBV5-1 and TRBJ1-4, with 7 nucleotides matching TRBD1. Per the germline V gene, CDR1 is SGHRS and CDR2 is YFSETQ. Trimming cost V 4 bases and J 8 bases; bases outside gene matches: 8. The length of the CDR3 is 14 residues. CDR3 sequence reads: CASSTQGIWEKLFF. DNA of the CDR3: TGCGCCAGCAGCACACAGGGGATCTGGGAAAAACTGTTTTTT.

V is TRBV6-5 and J is TRBJ1-5; D may be TRBD1 (5 bases). Trimming pared 2 bases from V and 0 bases from J, leaving 11 bases between. The germline gives CDR1 MNHEY, CDR2 SVGAGI. This CDR3 comprises 16 residues. The CDR3 DNA is TGTGCCAGCAGTTACGGGGCAGTACGTAGCAATCAGCCCCAGCATTTT. Translated: CASSYGAVRSNQPQHF.

The chain carries TRBV18 and TRBJ2-7, with 10 bases aligning to TRBD1. The CDR3 contains 14 residues. Germline loops: CDR1 KGHSH, CDR2 LQKENI. V shed 3 bases and J 2 bases; nucleotides not matched to a gene: 1. CDR3 protein: CASSPGTGAYEQYF. DNA for the CDR3: TGTGCCAGCTCACCCGGGACAGGGGCCTACGAGCAGTACTTC.

V is TRBV7-9 and J is TRBJ1-2; 8 bases fit TRBD1. Germline CDR1 SEHNR, CDR2 FQNEAQ (reference sequence). There are 13 residues in the CDR3. The J segment lost 3 bases and the V segment lost 3 bases, leaving 0 bases of the junction unmatched. The CDR3 protein is CASSLDRDYGYTF. For the CDR3, the DNA is TGTGCCAGCAGCTTGGACAGGGACTATGGCTACACCTTC.

V gene TRBV25-1 combines with J gene TRBJ2-1; the D gene is possibly TRBD2 (6 bases). This CDR3 spans 12 amino acids. The germline gives CDR1 MGHDK, CDR2 SYGVNS. The V end was cut by 2 bases, the J end by 12 bases, with 11 bases between. CDR3 nucleotide sequence: TGTGCCAGCAGTGAAATTAGGGGAGGGCAGTTCTTC. This encodes CASSEIRGGQFF.

This chain links TRBV4-3 with TRBJ2-1; D is uncertain. Trimming stripped 0 bases from V and 0 bases from J, with 15 bases between. CDR1 and CDR2 (germline): LGHNA, YSLEER. The CDR3 is made up of 18 amino acids. CDR3 region: CASSQDLVPESSYNEQFF. CDR3 nucleotide sequence: TGCGCCAGCAGCCAAGATTTAGTGCCTGAAAGCTCCTACAATGAGCAGTTCTTC.

V gene TRBV6-5 combines with J gene TRBJ2-3, with D maybe TRBD2 (5 bases). Germline values: CDR1 MNHEY, CDR2 SVGAGI. V was shortened by 0 bases and J by 0 bases, with 7 bases between the two germline ends. CDR3 length equals 15 residues. The CDR3 DNA sequence: TGTGCCAGCAGTTACTCGAGAGGGAGCACAGATACGCAGTATTTT. It yields the protein CASSYSRGSTDTQYF.

This clone turned up a few times. In nucleotides, the CDR3 is TGCGCCAGCAGCCAAAATCTAGCGGGGGGCTTCGATGAGCAGTTCTTC. The encoded protein is CASSQNLAGGFDEQFF. The J gene is TRBJ2-1, the V gene TRBV4-3; 11 bases line up with TRBD2. Germline CDR1 reads LGHNA; CDR2 reads YSLEER. This CDR3 is 16 amino acids long. The ends lost 2 bases at V and 8 bases at J; junction bases unmatched: 8.

This clone was recorded once. The rearrangement uses TRBV5-5 and TRBJ1-1, with TRBD1 identical over 7 bases. Germline V lookup: CDR1 SGHKS, CDR2 YYEKEE (reference sequence). V shed 5 bases and J 0 bases; nucleotides not matched to a gene: 7. This CDR3 contains 15 residues. The CDR3: CASSKSRGMNTEAFF. Written as DNA, the CDR3 is TGTGCCAGCAGTAAATCCAGGGGGATGAACACTGAAGCTTTCTTT. The entire variable domain, with the rest obtained from reference TRBV5-5 and TRBJ1-1, is as follows: DAGVTQSPTHLIKTRGQQVTLRCSPISGHKSVSWYQQVLGQGPQFIFQYYEKEERGRGNFPDRFSARQFPNYSSELNVNALLLGDSALYLCASSKSRGMNTEAFFGQGTRLTVV.